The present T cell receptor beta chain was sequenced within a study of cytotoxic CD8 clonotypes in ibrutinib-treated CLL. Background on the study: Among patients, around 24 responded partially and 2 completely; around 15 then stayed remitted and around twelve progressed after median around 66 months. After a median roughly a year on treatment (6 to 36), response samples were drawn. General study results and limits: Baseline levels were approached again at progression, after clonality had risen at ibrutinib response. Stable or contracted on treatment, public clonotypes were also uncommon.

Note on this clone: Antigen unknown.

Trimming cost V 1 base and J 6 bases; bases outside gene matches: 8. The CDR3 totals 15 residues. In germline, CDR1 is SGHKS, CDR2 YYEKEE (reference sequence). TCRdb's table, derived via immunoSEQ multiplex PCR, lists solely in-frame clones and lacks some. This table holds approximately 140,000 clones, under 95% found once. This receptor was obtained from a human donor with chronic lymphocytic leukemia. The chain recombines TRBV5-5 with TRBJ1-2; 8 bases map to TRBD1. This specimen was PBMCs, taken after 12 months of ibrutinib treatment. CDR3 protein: CASSLWQGASDGYTF. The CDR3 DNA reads TGTGCCAGCAGCTTGTGGCAGGGGGCTTCCGATGGCTACACCTTC. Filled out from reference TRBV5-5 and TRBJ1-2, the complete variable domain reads DAGVTQSPTHLIKTRGQQVTLRCSPISGHKSVSWYQQVLGQGPQFIFQYYEKEERGRGNFPDRFSARQFPNYSSELNVNALLLGDSALYLCASSLWQGASDGYTFGSGTRLTVV.